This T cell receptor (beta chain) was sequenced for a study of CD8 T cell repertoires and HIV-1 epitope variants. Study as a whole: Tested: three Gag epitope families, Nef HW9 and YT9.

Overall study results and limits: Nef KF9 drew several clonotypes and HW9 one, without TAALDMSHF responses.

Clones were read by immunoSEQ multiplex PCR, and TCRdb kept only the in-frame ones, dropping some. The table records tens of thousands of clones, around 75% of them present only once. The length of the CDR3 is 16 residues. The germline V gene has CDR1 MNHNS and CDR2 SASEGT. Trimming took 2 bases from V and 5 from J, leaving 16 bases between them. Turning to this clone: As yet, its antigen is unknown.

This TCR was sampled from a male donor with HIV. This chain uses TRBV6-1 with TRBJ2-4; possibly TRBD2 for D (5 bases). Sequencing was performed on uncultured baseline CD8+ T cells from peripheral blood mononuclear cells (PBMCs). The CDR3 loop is CASSERGRRVENIQYF. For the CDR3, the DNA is TGTGCCAGCAGTGAAAGAGGGAGACGAGTCGAAAACATTCAGTACTTC.